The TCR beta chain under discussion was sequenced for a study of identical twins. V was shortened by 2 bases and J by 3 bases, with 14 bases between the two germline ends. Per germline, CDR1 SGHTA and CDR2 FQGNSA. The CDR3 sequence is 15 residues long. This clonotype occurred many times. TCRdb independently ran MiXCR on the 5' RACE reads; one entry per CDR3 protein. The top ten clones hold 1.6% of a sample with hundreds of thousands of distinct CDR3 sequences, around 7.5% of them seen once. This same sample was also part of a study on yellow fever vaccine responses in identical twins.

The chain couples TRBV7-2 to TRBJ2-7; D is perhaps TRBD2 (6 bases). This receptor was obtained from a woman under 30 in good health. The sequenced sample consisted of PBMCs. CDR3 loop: CASSLMGTGSYEQYF. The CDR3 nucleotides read TGTGCCAGCAGCTTAATGGGGACTGGGAGCTACGAGCAGTACTTC.